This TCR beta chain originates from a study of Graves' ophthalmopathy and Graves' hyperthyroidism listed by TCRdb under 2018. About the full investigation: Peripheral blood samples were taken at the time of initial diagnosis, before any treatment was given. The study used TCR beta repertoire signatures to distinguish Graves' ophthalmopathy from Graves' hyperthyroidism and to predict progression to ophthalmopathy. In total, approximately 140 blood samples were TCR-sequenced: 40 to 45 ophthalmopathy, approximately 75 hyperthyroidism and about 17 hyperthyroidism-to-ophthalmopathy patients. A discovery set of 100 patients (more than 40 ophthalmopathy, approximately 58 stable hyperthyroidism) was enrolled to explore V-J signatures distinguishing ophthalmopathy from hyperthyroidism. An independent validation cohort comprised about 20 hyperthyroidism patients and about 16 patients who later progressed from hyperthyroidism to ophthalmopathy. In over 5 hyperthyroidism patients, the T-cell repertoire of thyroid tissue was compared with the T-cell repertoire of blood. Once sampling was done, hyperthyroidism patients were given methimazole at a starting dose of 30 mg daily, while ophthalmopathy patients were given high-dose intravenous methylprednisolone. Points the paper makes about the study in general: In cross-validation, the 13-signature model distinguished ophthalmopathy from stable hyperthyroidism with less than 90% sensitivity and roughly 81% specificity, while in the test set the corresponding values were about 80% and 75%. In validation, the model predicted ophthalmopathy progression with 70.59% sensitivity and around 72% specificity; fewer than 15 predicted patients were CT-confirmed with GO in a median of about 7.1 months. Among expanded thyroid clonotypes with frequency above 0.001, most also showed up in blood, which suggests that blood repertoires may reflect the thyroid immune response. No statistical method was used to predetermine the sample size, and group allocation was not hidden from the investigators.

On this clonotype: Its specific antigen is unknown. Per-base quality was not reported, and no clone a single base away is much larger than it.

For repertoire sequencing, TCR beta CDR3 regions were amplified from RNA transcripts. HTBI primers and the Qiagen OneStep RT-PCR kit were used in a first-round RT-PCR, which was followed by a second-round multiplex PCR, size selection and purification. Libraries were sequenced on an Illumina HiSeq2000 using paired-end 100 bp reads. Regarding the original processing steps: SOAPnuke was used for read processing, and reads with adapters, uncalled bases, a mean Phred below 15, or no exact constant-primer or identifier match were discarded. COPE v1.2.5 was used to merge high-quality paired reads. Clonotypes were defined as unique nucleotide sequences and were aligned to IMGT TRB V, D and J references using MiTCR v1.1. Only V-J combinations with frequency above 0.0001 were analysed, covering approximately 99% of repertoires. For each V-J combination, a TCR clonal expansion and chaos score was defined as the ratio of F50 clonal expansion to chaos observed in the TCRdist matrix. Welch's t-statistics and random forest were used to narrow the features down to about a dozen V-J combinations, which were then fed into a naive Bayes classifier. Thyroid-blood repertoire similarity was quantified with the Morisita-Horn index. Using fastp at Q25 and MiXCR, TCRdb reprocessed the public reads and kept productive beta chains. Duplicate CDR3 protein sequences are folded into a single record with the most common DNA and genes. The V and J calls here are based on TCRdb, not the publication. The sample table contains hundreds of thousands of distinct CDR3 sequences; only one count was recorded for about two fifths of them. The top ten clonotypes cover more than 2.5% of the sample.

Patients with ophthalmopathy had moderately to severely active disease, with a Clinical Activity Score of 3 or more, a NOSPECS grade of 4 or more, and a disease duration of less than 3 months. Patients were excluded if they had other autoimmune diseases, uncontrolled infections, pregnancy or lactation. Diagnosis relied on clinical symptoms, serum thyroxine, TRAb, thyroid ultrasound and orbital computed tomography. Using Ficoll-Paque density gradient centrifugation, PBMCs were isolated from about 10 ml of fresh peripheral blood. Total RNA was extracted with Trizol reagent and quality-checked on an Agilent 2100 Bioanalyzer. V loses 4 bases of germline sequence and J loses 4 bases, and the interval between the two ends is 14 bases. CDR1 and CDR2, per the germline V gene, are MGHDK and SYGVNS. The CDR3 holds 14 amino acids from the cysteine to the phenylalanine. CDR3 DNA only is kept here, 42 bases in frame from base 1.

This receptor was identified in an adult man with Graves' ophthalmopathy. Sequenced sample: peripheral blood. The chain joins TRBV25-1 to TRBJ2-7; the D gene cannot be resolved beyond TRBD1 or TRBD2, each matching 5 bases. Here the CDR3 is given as CASSGGLGPYEQYF. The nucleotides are TGTGCCAGCAGTGGGGGGTTGGGGCCGTACGAGCAGTACTTC.